The 22 T cell receptor beta chains below come from one sample, sequenced in a study of cytomegalovirus exposure and HLA in healthy donors. It was with 60 Vbeta and 13 Jbeta primers that the PCR ran. Produced via immunoSEQ multiplex PCR; TCRdb's table is partial and in-frame only. The sample lists 200,000 or so clones, approximately 70% occurring once. Sequencing input: PBMCs. These receptors originate from a man aged 35 to 55 in good health and CMV-seropositive.

The V and J genes are TRBV6-5 and TRBJ2-5; 9 positions agree with TRBD2. Trimming at V came to 7 bases and at J to 1 base, leaving 7 bases not matched to a gene. Germline lookup yields CDR1 MNHEY and CDR2 SVGAGI. There are 15 residues in the CDR3. CDR3 protein: CASTESGGSQETQYF. The CDR3 DNA follows: TGTGCCAGCACCGAAAGCGGGGGGTCCCAAGAGACCCAGTACTTC.

This clone came up once. The gene calls are TRBV13 and TRBJ1-6; 7 nucleotides match TRBD1. CDR1 is PRHDT, CDR2 FYEKMQ, per germline (reference sequence). The V segment lost 0 bases and the J segment 7 bases; nucleotides outside the gene matches: 6. The CDR3 contains 16 residues. CDR3 residues: CASSLGGGQSNSPLHF. The CDR3 region has the DNA TGTGCCAGCAGCTTAGGCGGGGGACAGTCCAATTCACCCCTCCACTTT. Full variable domain (remainder filled in from reference TRBV13 and TRBJ1-6): AAGVIQSPRHLIKEKRETATLKCYPIPRHDTVYWYQQGPGQDPQFLISFYEKMQSDKGSIPDRFSAQQFSDYHSELNMSSLELGDSALYFCASSLGGGQSNSPLHFGNGTRLTVT.

The chain employs TRBV19 and TRBJ2-6; TRBD1 matches 8 bases. V trimming: 7 bases; J trimming: 2 bases; junction bases outside the gene matches: 4. Germline CDR1 reads LNHDA; CDR2 reads SQIVND (reference sequence). The CDR3 has 15 amino acids. The CDR3 DNA reads TGTGCCAGTACCCCGGACAGGGCTGGGGCCAACGTCCTGACTTTC. Encoded protein: CASTPDRAGANVLTF.

This clone came up once. The J gene is TRBJ2-3, the V gene TRBV5-1; 8 bases align to TRBD1. CDR3 size: 15 residues. The V segment lost 4 bases and the J segment 1 base; nucleotides outside the gene matches: 5. Germline CDR1 SGHRS, CDR2 YFSETQ. The CDR3 DNA is TGCGCCAGCAGCGGTGGACAGGGAGGCACAGATACGCAGTATTTT. Translated: CASSGGQGGTDTQYF.

The chain employs TRBV9 and TRBJ2-7; tentatively, D is TRBD1 (6 bases). The CDR3 has 16 residues. Germline V gene sequence: CDR1 SGDLS, CDR2 YYNGEE. V was cut by 1 base and J by 5 bases, with 19 bases left in between. The CDR3 spells CASSVLGTPSQDEQYF. In DNA form, the CDR3 reads TGTGCCAGCAGCGTACTAGGGACACCATCTCAGGACGAGCAGTACTTC.

Comments on this clone: One junction end disagrees with the germline gene, perhaps due to a read error. The chain recombines TRBV7-9 with TRBJ2-7, with 10 bases that match TRBD1. CDR1 and CDR2 (germline): SEHNR, FQNEAQ (reference sequence). CDR3 length: 15 residues. The CDR3 DNA reads TGTTCCAGCAGCTCCCGACAGGGGGCCAGCTACGAGCAGTACTTC. This encodes CSSSSRQGASYEQYF.

This chain uses TRBV19 with TRBJ1-1; 8 nucleotides align to TRBD1. This CDR3 is 13 amino acids long. With V trimmed by 3 bases and J by 7 bases, 4 bases remained unmatched. CDR1 LNHDA and CDR2 SQIVND come from the germline V gene (reference sequence). For the CDR3, the DNA is TGTGCCAGTAGTATTGAGGGGACAGGTGAAGCTTTCTTT. This codes for CASSIEGTGEAFF.

CDR3 bases: TGCGCCAGTAAGGGGGATACGGCGATGAACACTGAAGCTTTCTTT. This gives the protein CASKGDTAMNTEAFF. The chain links TRBV10-1 to TRBJ1-1; possible D gene TRBD1, 6 bases. The length of the CDR3 is 15 residues. Between the trimmed V and J ends, which lost 9 bases and 0 bases, there was a span of 17 bases. From germline, CDR1 is WNHNN and CDR2 SYGVQD (reference sequence).

The chain carries TRBV6-5 and TRBJ1-6, with D tentatively TRBD1 (6 bases). The CDR3 extends over 15 amino acids. V was shortened by 5 bases and J by 6 bases, with 14 bases between the two germline ends. Per germline, CDR1 MNHEY and CDR2 SVGAGI. The CDR3 DNA sequence: TGTGCCAGCAGTCCGGGGGGGCCCGCTAATTCACCCCTCCACTTT. It specifies CASSPGGPANSPLHF.

V gene TRBV7-2 combines with J gene TRBJ2-7; 11 positions match TRBD1. The V segment lost 4 bases and the J segment 5 bases; nucleotides outside the gene matches: 4. Germline V gene data show CDR1 as SGHTA and CDR2 as FQGNSA. The CDR3 extends over 14 amino acids. DNA for the CDR3: TGTGCCAGCAGCTCCCGGACAGGGGGCGACGAGCAGTACTTC. This sequence encodes CASSSRTGGDEQYF.

This clone occurred a few times. The V call is TRBV7-6, the J call TRBJ1-3; weak D call: TRBD1 (5 bases). CDR3 length equals 18 residues. Germline V lookup: CDR1 SGHVS, CDR2 FNYEAQ. V was trimmed by 4 bases and J by 0 bases, leaving 19 bases between them. This chain's CDR3 is CASSSQEPGAFSGNTIYF. CDR3 nucleotide sequence: TGTGCCAGCAGCTCACAAGAACCTGGGGCCTTCTCTGGAAACACCATATATTTT.

Remarks on this clone: A far larger clone is off by one base, so a read error is likely. Other nucleotide sequences in the sample specify the same CDR3. The genes are TRBV27 and TRBJ1-4, with 8 bases fitting TRBD1. Germline CDR1 reads MNHEY; CDR2 reads SMNVEV (reference sequence). The CDR3 spans 18 residues. Unmatched junction bases numbered 15, after V lost 2 bases and J lost 7 bases. CDR3 protein: CASSLRVSGGQVTEKLFF. CDR3 nucleotides: TGTGCCAGCAGTTTAAGGGTTTCAGGGGGACAGGTCACTGAAAAACTGTTTTTT.

The rearrangement joins TRBV19 to TRBJ1-1; D is possibly TRBD1 (6 bases). The germline gives CDR1 LNHDA, CDR2 SQIVND (reference sequence). This CDR3 comprises 15 residues. V lost 6 bases, J lost 4 bases, and 18 bases lay in between. The CDR3 DNA sequence: TGTGCCAGTAGCGGACAGACTACGGGAAGCACTGAAGCTTTCTTT. This sequence encodes CASSGQTTGSTEAFF.

In nucleotides, the CDR3 is TGTGCCATCAGTGTGGAGCGGGGGGGCACAGATACGCAGTATTTT. As protein: CAISVERGGTDTQYF. This chain connects TRBV10-3 to TRBJ2-3, with 9 bases identical to TRBD2. Germline V gene data show CDR1 as ENHRY and CDR2 as SYGVKD. The trim removed 4 bases at V and 1 base at J, leaving 3 bases unmatched. The CDR3 contains 15 residues.

This chain uses TRBV6-5 with TRBJ1-1; 8 nucleotides match TRBD1. In germline, CDR1 is MNHEY, CDR2 SVGAGI. J lost 3 bases, V lost 4 bases, and 10 bases had no gene match. This CDR3 has 16 residues. The CDR3 region is CASSFRQGRGDTEAFF. DNA of the CDR3: TGTGCCAGCAGTTTTCGACAGGGGAGAGGTGACACTGAAGCTTTCTTT.

The J gene is TRBJ2-7, the V gene TRBV7-2; perhaps TRBD2 as D (5 bases). V was clipped by 0 bases and J by 6 bases, with 15 bases between them. CDR1 is SGHTA, CDR2 FQGNSA, per germline. The CDR3 is made up of 15 amino acids. CDR3 in DNA: TGTGCCAGCAGCTTAGCGGTTCGGGGATTGGGCGAGCAGTACTTC. Its protein is CASSLAVRGLGEQYF.

This clone was counted once. The rearrangement uses TRBV2 and TRBJ1-2; 11 nucleotides agree with TRBD1. The CDR3 is made up of 14 amino acids. J lost 7 bases, V lost 6 bases, and 7 bases had no gene match. Germline-derived CDR1 and CDR2 are SNHLY and FYNNEI. CDR3 amino acids: CASRATGTGGGYTF. CDR3 sequence (DNA): TGTGCCAGCAGAGCCACCGGGACAGGGGGTGGCTACACCTTC.

V usage is TRBV5-5 and J usage is TRBJ1-3, with D perhaps TRBD1 (6 bases). V was pared by 8 bases and J by 1 base, with 19 bases between. The CDR3 consists of 16 residues. Germline CDR1 reads SGHKS; CDR2 reads YYEKEE (reference sequence). CDR3 sequence: CARWNPGQHSGNTIYF. CDR3 coding DNA: TGTGCCAGGTGGAACCCCGGACAGCATTCTGGAAACACCATATATTTT.

The chain has TRBV7-9 and TRBJ1-1, with TRBD1 matching over 7 bases. Germline V gene sequence: CDR1 SEHNR, CDR2 FQNEAQ (reference sequence). V lost 10 bases, J lost 0 bases, and 8 bases stayed unmatched. The CDR3 is made up of 14 amino acids. The CDR3 sequence: CATPTGTVNTEAFF. CDR3 nucleotide sequence: TGTGCCACCCCGACCGGGACAGTGAACACTGAAGCTTTCTTT.

J is TRBJ1-3 and V is TRBV27, with 8 bases lining up with TRBD1. The CDR3 sequence is 17 residues long. Germline V gives CDR1 MNHEY, CDR2 SMNVEV (reference sequence). V dropped 4 bases and J dropped 4; count of bases not matched to a gene: 12. For the CDR3, the DNA is TGTGCCAGCAGTTCCTCTCGACAGGGGCTAGGAGGAAACACCATATATTTT. As protein: CASSSSRQGLGGNTIYF.

This chain connects TRBV5-6 to TRBJ2-3, with 13 bases aligning to TRBD2. The V gene end was trimmed by 3 bases and the J gene end by 4 bases; junction bases not matched to a gene: 11. Germline V gene data show CDR1 as SGHDT and CDR2 as YYEEEE. The CDR3 covers 18 residues. CDR3 region: CASSSTSGGALRSDTQYF. The CDR3 bases are TGTGCCAGCAGCTCCACTAGCGGGGGGGCCTTACGTTCAGATACGCAGTATTTT.

V gene TRBV9 combines with J gene TRBJ2-1, with 8 nucleotides matching TRBD1. Germline values: CDR1 SGDLS, CDR2 YYNGEE. The J segment lost 10 bases and the V segment lost 1 base, leaving 10 bases of the junction unmatched. This CDR3 is 15 amino acids long. The CDR3, as DNA: TGTGCCAGCAGCGTACGGGGACAGGCCGGCAGGGAGCAGTTCTTC. Translating gives CASSVRGQAGREQFF. Full variable domain (missing parts from reference TRBV9 and TRBJ2-1): DSGVTQTPKHLITATGQRVTLRCSPRSGDLSVYWYQQSLDQGLQFLIQYYNGEERAKGNILERFSAQQFPDLHSELNLSSLELGDSALYFCASSVRGQAGREQFFGPGTRLTVL.